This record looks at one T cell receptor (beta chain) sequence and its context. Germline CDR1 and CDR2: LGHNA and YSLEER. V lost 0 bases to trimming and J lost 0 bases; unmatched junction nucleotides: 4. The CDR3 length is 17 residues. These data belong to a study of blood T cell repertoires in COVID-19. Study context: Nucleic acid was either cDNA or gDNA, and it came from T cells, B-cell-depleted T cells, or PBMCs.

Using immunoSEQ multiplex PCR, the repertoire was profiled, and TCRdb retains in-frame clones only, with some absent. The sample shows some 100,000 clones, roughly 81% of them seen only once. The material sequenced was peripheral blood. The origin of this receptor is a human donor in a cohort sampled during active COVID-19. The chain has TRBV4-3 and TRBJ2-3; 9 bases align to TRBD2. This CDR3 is CASSQDTSGYSTDTQYF. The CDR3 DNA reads TGCGCCAGCAGCCAAGATACTAGCGGGTACAGCACAGATACGCAGTATTTT.